This entry is about one T cell receptor (beta chain). V lost 3 bases and J lost 10, with 21 bases in between. The CDR3 consists of 14 residues. Germline lookup yields CDR1 GTSNPN and CDR2 SVGIG (reference sequence). The sample comes from a study of blood T cell repertoires in COVID-19. Study background: The United States, Italy and Spain were the sources of the acute and convalescent COVID-19 samples. The analysed material was cDNA or gDNA that came from T cells, B-cell-depleted T cells, or PBMCs.

Study processing details: Estimation of nucleated cell counts was performed using reference gene primer amplification. The method was immunoSEQ multiplex PCR; TCRdb's version includes in-frame clones alone and lacks a portion of them. V and J calls and clone size are copied from that table; D and trimming were computed from the DNA. The sample lists approximately 220,000 clones, 81% seen once, with roughly 8% in the top ten. This rearrangement joins TRBV30 to TRBJ1-2; D is ambiguous. The source of this sequence is a woman older than 75 with acute or convalescent COVID-19. The specimen was peripheral blood. CDR3 nucleotides: TGTGCCTGGAGCGCTATTACCGGGAGCCTCAACTACACCTTC. It is translated as CAWSAITGSLNYTF.